This T cell receptor beta chain was obtained from a study of OX40 agonist ivuxolimab in advanced cancers. On the study more broadly: Enrollees could have had prior anti-PD-1, anti-PD-L1 or anti-CTLA-4 therapy, which around 40% had received. Whole-study findings and limits: Specificity for antigen went undetermined in the expanded peripheral T cells. CD4+ and CD8+ blood T cells expanded clonally by week 6 at 0.1 to 3.0 mg/kg. Partly responding patients at 0.1-3.0 mg/kg showed some of the smallest clonal expansion.

The V end was cut by 6 bases, the J end by 4 bases, with 9 bases between. CDR1 and CDR2 from the germline V gene are SQVTM and ANQGSEA. This CDR3 is 12 amino acids long. About this clone itself: Its antigen is currently unknown.

The protocol was immunoSEQ multiplex PCR, while the TCRdb copy is restricted to in-frame clones and leaves out a portion. This sample has some 35,000 clones, with about three quarters found just once. The material sequenced was CD4+ or CD8+ T cells sorted from blood, taken in a trial of the OX40 agonist ivuxolimab. This TCR was sampled from an adult with an advanced solid tumor such as melanoma, head and neck, liver or kidney cancer. The chain couples TRBV29-1 to TRBJ2-2; a weak D match, TRBD1 (7 bases). The CDR3 spells CSVEGATGELFF. CDR3 coding DNA: TGCAGCGTGGAGGGGGCCACCGGGGAGCTGTTTTTT.